This TCR beta chain derives from a study of blood T cell repertoires in COVID-19. Across the whole study: From T cells, B-cell-depleted T cells, or PBMCs came the material, which was cDNA or gDNA.

In the original processing: Using reference gene primer amplification, nucleated cell counts were estimated. Profiled with immunoSEQ multiplex PCR; TCRdb holds only in-frame clones, not every one. The DNA gave D and trimming, while V, J and clone size come from that table. Of some 670,000 clones listed, about nine tenths are singletons. V lost 3 bases, J lost 6 bases, and 13 bases lay in between. The germline V gene has CDR1 SGHRS and CDR2 YFSETQ. This CDR3 is built from 15 residues. This sequence joins TRBV5-1 and TRBJ1-6; D is ambiguous. Sequencing was carried out using peripheral blood. The TCR sequence derives from a woman aged 18 to 35 with acute or convalescent COVID-19. The CDR3 loop is CASSSSGPLNSPLHF. The CDR3, as DNA: TGCGCCAGCAGCTCGAGCGGCCCCCTTAATTCACCCCTCCACTTT.